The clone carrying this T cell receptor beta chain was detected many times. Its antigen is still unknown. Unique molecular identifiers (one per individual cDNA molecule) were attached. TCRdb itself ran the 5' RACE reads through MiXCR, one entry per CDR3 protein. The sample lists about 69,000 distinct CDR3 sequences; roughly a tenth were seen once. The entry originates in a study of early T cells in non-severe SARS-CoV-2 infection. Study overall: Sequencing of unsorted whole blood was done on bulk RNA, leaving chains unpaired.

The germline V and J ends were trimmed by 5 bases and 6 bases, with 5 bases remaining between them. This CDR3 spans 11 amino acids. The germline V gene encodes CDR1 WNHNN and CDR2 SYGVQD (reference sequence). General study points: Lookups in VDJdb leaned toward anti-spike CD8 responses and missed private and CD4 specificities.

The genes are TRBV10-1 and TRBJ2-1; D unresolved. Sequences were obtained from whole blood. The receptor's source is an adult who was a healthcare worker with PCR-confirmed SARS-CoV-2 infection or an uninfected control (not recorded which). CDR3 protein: CASSPLNEQFF. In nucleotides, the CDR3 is TGCGCCAGCAGTCCCCTCAATGAGCAGTTCTTC.